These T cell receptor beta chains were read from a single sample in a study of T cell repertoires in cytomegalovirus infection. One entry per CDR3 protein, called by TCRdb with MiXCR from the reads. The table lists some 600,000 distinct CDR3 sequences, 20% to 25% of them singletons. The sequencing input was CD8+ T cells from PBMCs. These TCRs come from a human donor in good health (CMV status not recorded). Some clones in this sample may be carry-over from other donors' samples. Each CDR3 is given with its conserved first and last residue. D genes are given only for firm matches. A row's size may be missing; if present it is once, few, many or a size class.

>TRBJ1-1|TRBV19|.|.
CASSIGYGTEAFF
TGTGCCAGTAGTATTGGGTACGGGACTGAAGCTTTCTTT
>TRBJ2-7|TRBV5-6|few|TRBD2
CASSVDGGAYEQYF
TGTGCCAGCAGCGTTGACGGGGGGGCCTACGAGCAGTACTTC
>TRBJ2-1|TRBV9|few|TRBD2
CASSTTSGGSYNEQFF
TGTGCCAGCAGCACCACTAGCGGGGGTTCCTACAATGAGCAGTTCTTC
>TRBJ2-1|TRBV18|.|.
CASSPRVDLTYNEQFF
TGTGCCAGCTCACCACGGGTAGACCTGACCTACAATGAGCAGTTCTTC
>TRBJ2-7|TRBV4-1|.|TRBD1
CASSPLGTGYEQYF
TGCGCCAGCAGCCCCCTTGGGACAGGATACGAGCAGTACTTC
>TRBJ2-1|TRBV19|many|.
CASSTFGGIGEQFF
TGTGCCAGTAGTACCTTTGGGGGGATCGGTGAGCAGTTCTTC
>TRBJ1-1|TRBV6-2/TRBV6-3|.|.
CASTPYAGGTEAFF
TGTGCCAGCACCCCATACGCGGGGGGCACTGAAGCTTTCTTT
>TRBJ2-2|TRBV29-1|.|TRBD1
CSVFDRERAGELFF
TGCAGCGTTTTCGACAGGGAGAGGGCCGGGGAGCTGTTTTTT
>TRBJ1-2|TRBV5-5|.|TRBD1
CASSETDRERAHGYTF
TGTGCCAGCAGTGAAACGGACAGGGAAAGAGCGCATGGCTACACCTTC
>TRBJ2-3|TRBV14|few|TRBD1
CASSWGQFTDTQYF
TGTGCCAGCAGCTGGGGACAGTTCACAGATACGCAGTATTTT
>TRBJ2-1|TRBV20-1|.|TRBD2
CSARALLAGDPNEQFF
TGCAGTGCTAGAGCCCTTCTAGCGGGGGACCCCAATGAGCAGTTCTTC
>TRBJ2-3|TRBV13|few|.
CASSLLLSLSGTDTQYF
TGTGCCAGCAGCCTCCTCTTGTCCCTCTCGGGCACAGATACGCAGTATTTT
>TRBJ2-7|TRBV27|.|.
CASSFAGKYEQYF
TGTGCCAGCAGTTTCGCAGGGAAGTACGAGCAGTACTTC
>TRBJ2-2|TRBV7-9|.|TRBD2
CASEERGSLGGNTGELFF
TGTGCCAGCGAGGAGCGGGGGTCACTTGGGGGAAACACCGGGGAGCTGTTTTTT
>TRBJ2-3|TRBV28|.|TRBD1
CASSLAQGATDTQYF
TGTGCCAGCAGTTTAGCACAGGGGGCCACAGATACGCAGTATTTT
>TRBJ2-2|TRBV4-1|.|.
CASSQVPESGELFF
TGCGCCAGCAGCCAAGTTCCCGAAAGCGGGGAGCTGTTTTTT
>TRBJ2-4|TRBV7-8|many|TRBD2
CASSLDAGVDIQYF
TGTGCCAGCAGCTTAGACGCGGGGGTAGACATTCAGTACTTC
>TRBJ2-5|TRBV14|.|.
CASSVRIAYPGVQTQYF
TGTGCCAGCAGCGTCCGAATAGCCTATCCCGGAGTCCAGACCCAGTACTTC
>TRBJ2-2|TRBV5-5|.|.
CASSYLLTDNTGELFF
TGTGCCAGCAGCTACCTACTGACAGACAACACCGGGGAGCTGTTTTTT
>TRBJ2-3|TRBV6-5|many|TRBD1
CASSYGQGADTQYF
TGTGCCAGCAGTTACGGACAGGGGGCAGATACGCAGTATTTT
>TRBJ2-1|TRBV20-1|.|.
CSAWGDGQYNEQFF
TGCAGTGCCTGGGGTGACGGACAGTACAATGAGCAGTTCTTC
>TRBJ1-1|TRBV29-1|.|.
CSGQGVEAFF
TGCAGCGGGCAAGGAGTTGAGGCTTTCTTT
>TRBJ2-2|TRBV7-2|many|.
CASSLVGGGAGELFF
TGTGCCAGCAGCTTAGTTGGAGGGGGAGCCGGGGAGCTGTTTTTT
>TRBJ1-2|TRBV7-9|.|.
CASSLAAASYGYTF
TGTGCCAGCAGCTTAGCGGCAGCCTCCTATGGCTACACCTTC
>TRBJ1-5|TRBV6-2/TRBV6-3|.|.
CASGDGPPQHF
TGTGCCAGCGGGGACGGTCCGCCCCAGCATTTT
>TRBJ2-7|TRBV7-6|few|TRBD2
CASSPSSSGGLSYEQYF
TGTGCCAGCAGCCCCTCCTCTAGCGGGGGTCTTTCCTACGAGCAGTACTTC
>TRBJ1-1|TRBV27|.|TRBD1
CASSLSGLGTGAAFF
TGTGCCAGCAGTTTATCGGGTTTAGGCACAGGGGCCGCTTTCTTT
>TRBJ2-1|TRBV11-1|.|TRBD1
CASSLSETGSRLEQFF
TGTGCCAGCAGCTTGAGTGAGACAGGGAGTCGGCTTGAGCAGTTCTTC
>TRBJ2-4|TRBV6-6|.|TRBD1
CASSYGGTGDIQYF
TGTGCCAGCAGTTACGGGGGGACAGGGGACATTCAGTACTTC
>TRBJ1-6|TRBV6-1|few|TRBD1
CASKRDSYNSPLHF
TGTGCCAGCAAGAGGGACAGTTATAATTCACCCCTCCACTTT
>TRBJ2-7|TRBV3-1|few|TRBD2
CASSTTSGDYEQYF
TGTGCCAGCAGCACGACTAGCGGGGACTACGAGCAGTACTTC
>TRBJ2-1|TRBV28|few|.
CASSLPPTYNEQFF
TGTGCCAGCAGTTTGCCCCCTACATACAATGAGCAGTTCTTC
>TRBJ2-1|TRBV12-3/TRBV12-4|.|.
CASSFGPQVQTNEQFF
TGTGCCAGCAGTTTCGGTCCCCAGGTGCAGACCAATGAGCAGTTCTTC
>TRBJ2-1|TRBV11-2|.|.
CASAEAHEQFF
TGTGCCAGTGCTGAGGCCCATGAGCAGTTCTTC
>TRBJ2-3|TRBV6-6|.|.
CASSPWADSTDTQYF
TGTGCCAGCAGTCCCTGGGCGGATAGCACAGATACGCAGTATTTT
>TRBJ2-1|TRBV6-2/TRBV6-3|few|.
CASSPLLRGPYNEQFF
TGTGCCAGCAGCCCTCTTCTGCGGGGGCCTTACAATGAGCAGTTCTTC
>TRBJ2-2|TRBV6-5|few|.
CASSYYSGELFF
TGTGCCAGCAGTTACTATTCCGGGGAGCTGTTTTTT
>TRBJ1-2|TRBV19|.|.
CASTPGPDYGYTF
TGTGCCAGTACCCCCGGGCCGGACTATGGCTACACCTTC
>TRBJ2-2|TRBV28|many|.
CASSPGPGELFF
TGTGCCAGCAGCCCGGGGCCCGGGGAGCTGTTTTTT
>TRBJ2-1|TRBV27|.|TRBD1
CASRVGTAYNEQFF
TGTGCCAGCAGAGTTGGGACAGCGTACAATGAGCAGTTCTTC
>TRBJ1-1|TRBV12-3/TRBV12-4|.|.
CASSDGAATEAFF
TGTGCCAGCAGTGATGGGGCGGCCACTGAAGCTTTCTTT
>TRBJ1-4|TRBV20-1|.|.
CSAIFGGGEKLFF
TGCAGTGCTATTTTTGGGGGAGGGGAAAAACTGTTTTTT
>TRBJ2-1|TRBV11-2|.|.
CASRIRGAASNEQFF
TGTGCCAGCAGAATCCGGGGGGCCGCGAGCAATGAGCAGTTCTTC
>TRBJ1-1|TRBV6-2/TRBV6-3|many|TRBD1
CASRSGQANTEAFF
TGTGCCAGCAGATCTGGACAGGCTAACACTGAAGCTTTCTTT
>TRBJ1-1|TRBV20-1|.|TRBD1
CSTYRGNTEAFF
TGCAGTACCTACAGGGGGAACACTGAAGCTTTCTTT
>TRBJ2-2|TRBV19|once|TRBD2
CASSILAGGLDTGELFF
TGTGCCAGTAGTATCCTTGCGGGGGGGCTCGACACCGGGGAGCTGTTTTTT
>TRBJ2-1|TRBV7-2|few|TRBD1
CASSAYDRAPNNEQFF
TGTGCCAGCAGCGCATACGACAGGGCCCCTAACAATGAGCAGTTCTTC